The present T cell receptor (beta chain) was sequenced within a study of tumor-infiltrating lymphocytes in primary liver carcinoma (dated by TCRdb to about 2017). A note on the overall study: Between late 2015 and early 2016, a few patients in China with histopathologically diagnosed primary liver carcinoma had their tumors surgically resected. Hepatocellular carcinoma (four) or combined HCC and intrahepatic cholangiocarcinoma (one) was present in the five patients, who were three men and two women aged 30 to 69 years. The tumors of the five patients were staged as T1-T3 N0M0, with maximum diameters ranging from 4.2 to 10 cm. Each sample produced roughly 3.65 to 8 million productive TCRbeta reads, and read depth showed no significant difference between tissue types. The study combined TCRbeta repertoire sequencing, expression microarrays and whole-exome sequencing across five regions of each liver tumor, with adjacent normal tissue and blood. A total of 35 specimens from 5 patients, comprising about 25 tumor regions, 5 adjacent noncancerous liver tissues and 5 peripheral blood samples, were covered by TCRbeta repertoire sequencing. High reproducibility was observed for the technical replicate repertoires, with mean shared-clone rates about 0.89 and correlation coefficients above 0.95.

RNA from unsorted whole blood was extracted with TRIzol reagent, and germline DNA was obtained with the DNeasy Blood & Tissue kit. At the time of sampling, the patients were treatment-naive and had chronic HBV infection. Before surgery, 3.5 to 4 milliliters of peripheral blood were drawn into K2EDTA tubes. Starting from around 500 ng total RNA, TCRbeta-specific cDNA was produced by reverse transcription with a constant-region primer and ProtoScript II reverse transcriptase. The TCRbeta libraries were prepared through three rounds of nested multiplex PCR following a slightly modified ARM-PCR procedure. Each of the first two PCR rounds ran for about 10 cycles using multiplex TRBV1-TRBV30 forward primers together with a Cbeta reverse primer. Sample barcodes and Illumina adapters were attached in a final 25-cycle PCR using Deep VentR polymerase. Before sequencing, amplicons between 200 and 500 bp were purified from gel using a QIAquick gel extraction kit. An Illumina HiSeq 2500 was used to sequence the TCRbeta amplicons, generating 250-bp paired-end reads. The published analysis was carried out like this. Quality trimming of reads was performed with Trimmomatic v0.33, and paired reads were merged with FLASH v1.2.11 so that full CDR3 sequences could be recovered. V, D and J germline segments were assigned to the rearranged TCRbeta sequences by MiGEC v1.2.1b. Clonotype statistics, along with Shannon-Wiener diversity indices, were calculated using VDJtools v1.0.0. To cut down on sampling bias, every analysis after diversity analysis relied on just the 250 most abundant clonotypes from each sample. TCRdb reworked the public reads: Q25 trimming with fastp, MiXCR clone assembly, productive beta chains retained. Every distinct CDR3 protein forms one entry, paired with its most common genes and DNA. V and J calls and clone size were set by TCRdb, not the authors. The sample contains around 330,000 distinct CDR3 sequences, 58% of them found a single time. 15% to 20% of the sample is held by the ten biggest clonotypes.

This clonotype has just one count. Its recognized antigen is unknown. No qualities accompany the bases; no much larger clone lies one base away. Just one read gives weak support. Findings and caveats that apply to the study as a whole: Comparison of CD4+ and CD8+ T cell repertoires was precluded by the use of bulk unsorted samples. Consistent with antigen-driven expansion, pairs of tumor regions showed higher repertoire overlap (mean around 35%) than either tumor-adjacent pairs (about 17%) or tumor-blood pairs (around 15%). Compared with blood, tumors had a significantly larger share of the repertoire taken up by the top 250 clones (p = 0.039). Because only the TCR beta chain was sequenced and unpaired alpha chains were not captured, true repertoire diversity is likely underestimated. Only 4 to 6 patients were included in the study, and the authors note that the findings should be validated in a larger study.

For CDR1 and CDR2, the germline V gene lists SGHNT and YENEEA. The CDR3 starts with the cysteine, ends with the phenylalanine, and has 13 residues. CDR3 DNA is the only sequence kept; it has 39 bases, read in frame from the first base. V and J lose 6 bases and 11 bases, and a span of 18 bases separates them. Sequenced material: peripheral blood. The receptor was derived from a woman aged 25 to 39 with primary liver carcinoma and hepatitis B virus infection. Recombination connected TRBV11-3 to TRBJ2-3; TRBD1 is a possible D gene, resting on 5 matching bases. The CDR3 corresponds to CASSKGLSVMQYF. At the DNA level, the sequence is TGTGCCAGCAGTAAGGGGTTGTCCGTTATGCAGTATTTT.